This passage covers 18 T cell receptor beta chains from one sample sequenced in a study of T cell responses to AZD1222 COVID-19 vaccine (dated by TCRdb to the early 2020s). The method was the immunoSEQ multiplex PCR assay. This immuneACCESS table, as held by TCRdb, lists in-frame sequences with V and J called but not all clones. Of the missing ones, under half trace to an unresolved V gene in checked studies; the others have no known cause. The sample yields about 120,000 clones; approximately 90% were counted once. The ten largest clonotypes hold about 2.5% of the sample. What this sample's time point label stands for: about 28 days (+/-7) after the second vaccine dose. Material: peripheral blood, obtained 28 days after the second AZD1222 dose. The receptor set was obtained from an adult who received the AZD1222 COVID-19 vaccine.

V usage is TRBV4-1 and J usage is TRBJ2-1; 9 bases are a match to TRBD2. Per the germline V gene, CDR1 is MGHRA and CDR2 is YSYEKL. This CDR3 comprises 16 residues. The trim removed 1 base at V and 10 bases at J, leaving 11 bases unmatched. The CDR3 sequence is CASSQARGGGAVEQFF. The CDR3 DNA reads as TGCGCCAGCAGCCAAGCGCGTGGCGGGGGGGCCGTGGAGCAGTTCTTC.

This chain uses TRBV18 with TRBJ2-1; D possibly corresponds to TRBD1 (6 bases). V dropped 5 bases and J dropped 0 bases, with 8 bases sitting between them. Germline lookup yields CDR1 KGHSH and CDR2 LQKENI. The CDR3 consists of 14 residues. The CDR3 DNA reads TGTGCCAGCTCAGGGGGCGGCTCCTACAATGAGCAGTTCTTC. It specifies CASSGGGSYNEQFF. The full variable domain, its missing parts supplied by reference TRBV18 and TRBJ2-1, is NAGVMQNPRHLVRRRGQEARLRCSPMKGHSHVYWYRQLPEEGLKFMVYLQKENIIDESGMPKERFSAEFPKEGPSILRIQQVVRGDSAAYFCASSGGGSYNEQFFGPGTRLTVL.

The chain joins TRBV7-3 to TRBJ2-3; the match to TRBD2 covers 11 bases. The CDR3 covers 20 residues. Trimming at V came to 1 base and at J to 2 bases, leaving 14 bases not matched to a gene. In germline, CDR1 is SGHTA, CDR2 FQGTGA. CDR3 residues: CASSLMAPGGSGGATDTQYF. CDR3 coding DNA: TGTGCCAGCAGCTTAATGGCGCCGGGCGGTAGCGGGGGGGCCACAGATACGCAGTATTTT.

The chain combines TRBV28 with TRBJ2-7, with D tentatively TRBD2 (5 bases). V was shortened by 8 bases and J by 7 bases, with 21 bases between the two germline ends. The CDR3 totals 14 residues. Germline V gene sequence: CDR1 MDHEN, CDR2 SYDVKM. Written as DNA, the CDR3 is TGTGCCAGCTTCCCCTCGGGCAGGAGGTGGGAGCAGTACTTC. This gives the protein CASFPSGRRWEQYF.

This clone has only one observation. J is TRBJ2-7 and V is TRBV7-2, with a tentative D call TRBD2 (5 bases). The CDR3 is made up of 16 amino acids. Trimming pared 3 bases from V and 0 bases from J, leaving 15 bases between. Germline CDR1 reads SGHTA; CDR2 reads FQGNSA. This CDR3 reads CASSLYSGGSSYEQYF. The CDR3 nucleotides read TGTGCCAGCAGCTTGTATTCTGGAGGCAGCTCCTACGAGCAGTACTTC.

The chain couples TRBV7-3 to TRBJ1-1, with unresolved D. The CDR3 contains 13 residues. V lost 2 bases, J lost 5 bases, and 9 bases lay in between. Germline CDR1 is SGHTA and CDR2 is FQGTGA. This chain's CDR3 is CASSLSAVTEAFF. The CDR3 nucleotides are TGTGCCAGCAGCTTATCCGCCGTAACTGAAGCTTTCTTT.

The chain employs TRBV6-1 and TRBJ2-2; the match to TRBD1 covers 8 bases. This CDR3 is built from 16 residues. J was trimmed by 3 bases and V by 3 bases; bases with no gene match: 6. Germline CDR1 and CDR2: MNHNS and SASEGT. This chain's CDR3 is CASSDGQGAYTGELFF. The CDR3 nucleotides read TGTGCCAGCAGTGACGGGCAGGGGGCGTACACCGGGGAGCTGTTTTTT.

The chain has TRBV4-2 and TRBJ1-2; TRBD1 agrees at 8 bases. V gave up 0 bases and J gave up 0 bases; unmatched junction bases: 9. The CDR3 runs to 18 residues. Germline CDR1 LGHNA, CDR2 YNFKEQ. The CDR3 protein is CASSQDSRGQGPNYGYTF. The CDR3, as DNA: TGTGCCAGCAGCCAAGATTCCAGAGGACAGGGCCCTAACTATGGCTACACCTTC.

This clone occurred once. The chain has TRBV2 and TRBJ2-7; D unclear. V lost 8 bases, J lost 6 bases, and 17 bases lay in between. The germline V gene encodes CDR1 SNHLY and CDR2 FYNNEI. The CDR3 has 13 residues. CDR3 residues: CASGHRITGEQYF. The CDR3 nucleotides read TGTGCCAGCGGTCACAGAATTACTGGCGAGCAGTACTTC.

This clone showed up just once. J is TRBJ1-4 and V is TRBV5-1, with 9 bases fitting TRBD1. CDR1 is SGHRS, CDR2 YFSETQ, per germline. The V segment lost 6 bases and the J segment 3 bases; nucleotides outside the gene matches: 9. This CDR3 contains 16 residues. CDR3 sequence reads: CASTLGTGNPNEKLFF. CDR3 nucleotides: TGCGCCAGCACCCTAGGGACAGGGAATCCTAATGAAAAACTGTTTTTT.

The J gene is TRBJ1-6, the V gene TRBV9; D call uncertain. CDR3 length: 13 residues. CDR1 is SGDLS, CDR2 YYNGEE, per germline. With 1 base removed from V and 7 bases from J, the gap between germline ends came to 6 bases. The CDR3 is CASSVTVNSPLHF. CDR3 DNA: TGTGCCAGCAGCGTAACAGTAAATTCACCCCTCCACTTT. Filled out from reference TRBV9 and TRBJ1-6, the complete variable domain reads DSGVTQTPKHLITATGQRVTLRCSPRSGDLSVYWYQQSLDQGLQFLIQYYNGEERAKGNILERFSAQQFPDLHSELNLSSLELGDSALYFCASSVTVNSPLHFGNGTRLTVT.

This sequence joins TRBV6-2 or TRBV6-3 and TRBJ1-2; D is perhaps TRBD1 (6 bases). Germline V gives CDR1 MNHEY, CDR2 SVGEGT. CDR3 size: 15 residues. Trimming removed 6 bases from V and 0 bases from J, with 14 bases in between. CDR3 DNA: TGTGCCAGCAGCTCAGGGGCCAAAGCTAACTATGGCTACACCTTC. It codes for CASSSGAKANYGYTF.

The chain employs TRBV7-9 and TRBJ1-2; possibly TRBD1 for D (5 bases). CDR3 length: 14 amino acids. Germline CDR1 reads SEHNR; CDR2 reads FQNEAQ (reference sequence). Trimming took off 2 bases at V and 2 bases at J, with 9 bases between the two ends. CDR3 region: CASSLTGTNYGYTF. In DNA form, the CDR3 reads TGTGCCAGCAGCTTAACTGGGACCAACTATGGCTACACCTTC.

The chain uses TRBV7-2 and TRBJ2-7, with 7 bases matching TRBD1. The V segment lost 5 bases and the J segment 2 bases; nucleotides outside the gene matches: 6. Per the germline V gene, CDR1 is SGHTA and CDR2 is FQGNSA. The CDR3 runs 14 residues. The CDR3 here is CASSPRQGPYEQYF. For the CDR3, the DNA is TGTGCCAGCAGCCCCCGACAGGGACCCTACGAGCAGTACTTC. The variable domain in full, completed from reference TRBV7-2 and TRBJ2-7, reads GAGVSQSPSNKVTEKGKDVELRCDPISGHTALYWYRQSLGQGLEFLIYFQGNSAPDKSGLPSDRFSAERTGGSVSTLTIQRTQQEDSAVYLCASSPRQGPYEQYFGPGTRLTVT.

This clone has just a few counts. The chain links TRBV14 to TRBJ1-2; TRBD1 matches at 7 bases. Trimming at V came to 3 bases and at J to 4 bases, leaving 5 bases not matched to a gene. This CDR3 comprises 14 residues. Germline V gene lookup returns CDR1 SGHDN and CDR2 FVKESK. As DNA, the CDR3 is TGTGCCAGCAGCCACCTAGGGACAGCCTATGGCTACACCTTC. Encoded protein: CASSHLGTAYGYTF.

The chain is built from TRBV13 and TRBJ1-3; the D gene is possibly TRBD1 (5 bases). Trimming pared 5 bases from V and 0 bases from J, leaving 14 bases between. There are 16 residues in the CDR3. CDR1 is PRHDT, CDR2 FYEKMQ, per germline (reference sequence). CDR3 nucleotide sequence: TGTGCCAGCAGCCTGGGACCTCGCTTCTCTGGAAACACCATATATTTT. Residues: CASSLGPRFSGNTIYF.

The genes are TRBV7-3 and TRBJ1-1; 7 nucleotides match TRBD1. Germline values: CDR1 SGHTA, CDR2 FQGTGA. Germline trimming cut 5 bases from V and 7 bases from J; bases unmatched to any gene: 13. CDR3 size: 15 residues. CDR3 bases: TGTGCCAGCAGCCCCCAGGGGGGAGGGGCTGGTGAAGCTTTCTTT. Residues: CASSPQGGGAGEAFF.

The chain combines TRBV6-1 with TRBJ1-2; 9 positions agree with TRBD1. CDR1 MNHNS and CDR2 SASEGT come from the germline V gene. This CDR3 comprises 15 residues. V was clipped by 3 bases and J by 7 bases; unmatched bases: 9. CDR3 loop: CASSDRWTGDSGYTF. The CDR3, as DNA: TGTGCCAGCAGTGACCGATGGACAGGGGACTCTGGCTACACCTTC.